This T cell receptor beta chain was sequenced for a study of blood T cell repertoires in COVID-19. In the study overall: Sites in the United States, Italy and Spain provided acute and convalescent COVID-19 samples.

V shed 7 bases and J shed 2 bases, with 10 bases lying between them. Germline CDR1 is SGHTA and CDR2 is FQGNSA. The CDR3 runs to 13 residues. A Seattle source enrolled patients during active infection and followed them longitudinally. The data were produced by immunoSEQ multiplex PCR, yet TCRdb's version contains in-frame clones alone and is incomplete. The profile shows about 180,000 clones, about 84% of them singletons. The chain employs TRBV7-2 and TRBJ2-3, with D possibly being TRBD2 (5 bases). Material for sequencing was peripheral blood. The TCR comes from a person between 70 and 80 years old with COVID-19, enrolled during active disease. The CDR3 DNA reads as TGTGCCAGCACTCGACTACACACAGATACGCAGTATTTT. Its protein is CASTRLHTDTQYF. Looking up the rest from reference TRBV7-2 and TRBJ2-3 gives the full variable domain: GAGVSQSPSNKVTEKGKDVELRCDPISGHTALYWYRQSLGQGLEFLIYFQGNSAPDKSGLPSDRFSAERTGGSVSTLTIQRTQQEDSAVYLCASTRLHTDTQYFGPGTRLTVL.